This T cell receptor (beta chain) was retrieved from a study of Graves' ophthalmopathy and Graves' hyperthyroidism. This clonotype was seen ten or more times. The antigen is undetermined. The authors amplified TCR beta CDR3 regions from RNA transcripts. The workflow started with a first-round RT-PCR run with HTBI primers and then moved on to a second-round multiplex PCR. MiXCR was run by TCRdb on the multiplex PCR reads, yielding one entry per CDR3 protein. The profile shows some 350,000 distinct CDR3 sequences, approximately 18% of them singletons. The study's findings and limits: Blood also contained most of the expanded thyroid clonotypes above 0.001 frequency.

The V gene's germline CDR1 is GTSNPN and CDR2 SVGIG (reference sequence). V lost 2 bases, J lost 1 base, and 9 bases lay in between. This CDR3 comprises 13 residues. The origin of this receptor is an adult woman with stable Graves' hyperthyroidism. Specimen: peripheral blood. This chain links TRBV30 with TRBJ2-7, with TRBD2 as a possible D gene (5 bases). The CDR3 is CAWSRLASYEQYF. CDR3 nucleotides: TGTGCCTGGAGTAGGTTAGCGTCCTACGAGCAGTACTTC.